A selection of T cell receptor beta chains follows, all from one sample in a study of T cells in Graves' hyperthyroidism and ophthalmopathy. TCRdb passed the multiplex PCR reads through MiXCR, listing each CDR3 protein once. Of over 700,000 distinct CDR3 sequences listed, about 35% are singletons. Sequenced material: blood. The receptors were sampled from a woman aged 40 to 50 with Graves' hyperthyroidism. CDR3s include the opening cysteine and the closing phenylalanine or tryptophan.

J,V,CDR3
TRBJ1-4,TRBV7-9,CASSLDTTNEKLFF
TRBJ2-5,TRBV20-1,CSADTDQLAGETQYF
TRBJ1-5,TRBV19,CASSSWQGAGNQPQHF
TRBJ2-5,TRBV5-5,CASSQGRTQETQYF
TRBJ1-1,TRBV5-5,CASSLAAMNTEAFF
TRBJ1-6,TRBV12-3/TRBV12-4,CASSLTSEPLGVHF
TRBJ2-6,TRBV6-4,CASSPYSGANVLTF
TRBJ2-2,TRBV7-2,CASRSRGGTVTGELFF
TRBJ1-6,TRBV7-9,CASSSPRGGSPLHF
TRBJ1-1,TRBV4-1,CASSLRGRGLTGAFF
TRBJ1-1,TRBV9,CASSVDGVGTEAFF
TRBJ1-2,TRBV19,CASSITQYGYTF
TRBJ1-2,TRBV6-6,CASSPTGAYHGYTF
TRBJ1-4,TRBV7-9,CASSLRQGKEKLFF
TRBJ2-5,TRBV20-1,CSAKTGDQETQYF
TRBJ1-3,TRBV10-2,CASSESGAGNTIYF
TRBJ1-5,TRBV10-3,CAISESDQEGPQHF
TRBJ1-1,TRBV7-2,CASSLAQVWKGAFF
TRBJ2-2,TRBV5-1,CASRTGYDTGELFF
TRBJ2-7,TRBV10-3,CAISPGQTYEQYF
TRBJ2-5,TRBV5-1,CASRRDSASQETQYF
TRBJ1-2,TRBV28,CASSTEGQVYGYTF
TRBJ2-7,TRBV7-8,CASSRKQGDLDEQYF
TRBJ2-2,TRBV7-2,CASSLVGGLNTGELFF
TRBJ1-1,TRBV9,CASSISGGGGTEAFF
TRBJ1-4,TRBV9,CASSVEDRGNEKLFF
TRBJ1-1,TRBV7-7,CASSPIQQNTEAFF
TRBJ2-5,TRBV29-1,CGVGTGVYQETQYF
TRBJ1-1,TRBV29-1,CSGSSGPNTEAFF
TRBJ1-5,TRBV19,CASSRDRGSSNQPQHF
TRBJ1-4,TRBV6-5,CASRGGTGQGEKLFF
TRBJ2-5,TRBV20-1,CSAHETGGVTQYF
TRBJ1-3,TRBV7-8,CASSLGPIPLSSGNTIYF
TRBJ1-6,TRBV19,CASAGTDNSPLHF
TRBJ1-1,TRBV20-1,CSIPGQGLNTEAFF
TRBJ1-5,TRBV28,CASSPSLGLILGDQPQHF